This T cell receptor (beta chain) was captured by sequencing in a study of T-cell memory formation after mild COVID-19. Across the study: TCR clusters largely stayed donor specific.

The study's findings and limits: Clones contracting across day 15 to 85 had a balanced CD4/CD8 profile; later expanding clones leaned CD4+.

This clonotype was picked up a small number of times. As yet, its antigen is unknown. TCRdb re-called the 5' RACE reads through MiXCR, storing one row per CDR3 protein. The sample shows more than 200,000 distinct CDR3 sequences, 16% of them seen only once. Per the germline V gene, CDR1 is DFQATT and CDR2 is SNEGSKA (reference sequence). The CDR3 length is 14 residues. V trimming: 6 bases; J trimming: 8 bases; junction bases outside the gene matches: 10. Sequenced: PBMCs or a T cell subset sorted from them (not recorded which). The origin of this receptor is a man aged 18-30 years who had mild COVID-19 (a few samples of this study predate the infection). Cell type and time point are not known. The chain couples TRBV20-1 to TRBJ2-4, with 10 positions matching TRBD1. CDR3 amino acids: CSASRQGTGDIQYF. The CDR3 coding sequence is TGCAGTGCGTCCCGACAGGGGACAGGGGACATTCAGTACTTC.